These 30 T cell receptor beta chains originate from one sample sequenced in a study of radiation and T cells in renal cell carcinoma. Time point given: blood 2 weeks post-SBRT. Treatment of the sample: 15 Gy SBRT to primary tumor, nephrectomy 4 weeks later. Profiling relied on immunoSEQ multiplex PCR, and the TCRdb table lists in-frame clones only, not all of them. Here the sample spans tens of thousands of clones, around three quarters being singletons. The specimen comprised blood, sampled from a patient whose treatment included radiotherapy and nephrectomy. The source is a man aged 60 to 69 with renal cell carcinoma.

The rearrangement joins TRBV6-5 to TRBJ2-5; D unclear. The CDR3 consists of 12 residues. Trimming cost V 7 bases and J 5 bases, with 11 bases left between them. Germline assignment: CDR1 MNHEY and CDR2 SVGAGI. CDR3 sequence reads: CASTDQLETQYF. CDR3 nucleotide sequence: TGTGCCAGCACTGACCAGCTCGAGACCCAGTACTTC.

The chain couples TRBV9 to TRBJ1-2; 8 bases agree with TRBD1. This CDR3 region has 14 residues. Germline loops: CDR1 SGDLS, CDR2 YYNGEE. V trimming: 2 bases; J trimming: 7 bases; junction bases outside the gene matches: 7. This CDR3 is CASSVKTGAGGYTF. As DNA, the CDR3 is TGTGCCAGCAGCGTCAAGACAGGGGCGGGTGGCTACACCTTC.

A note on this clone: The junction differs from germline at one of its ends, possibly a read error. The chain links TRBV19 to TRBJ2-2; tentatively, D is TRBD2 (5 bases). The CDR3 is 12 amino acids. CDR1 is LNHDA, CDR2 SQIVND, per germline (reference sequence). The CDR3 DNA reads TGTGCCAGTATGGGGTCCCACCGGGGAGCTGTTTTT. Its translation is CASMGSHRGAVF.

The chain links TRBV4-1 to TRBJ1-2, with 7 positions matching TRBD1. Germline V lookup: CDR1 MGHRA, CDR2 YSYEKL. This CDR3 spans 16 amino acids. J lost 4 bases, V lost 0 bases, and 8 bases had no gene match. CDR3: CASSQDTEGGSYGYTF. Here the CDR3 DNA reads TGCGCCAGCAGCCAAGATACGGAAGGGGGCAGCTATGGCTACACCTTC.

The V gene is TRBV10-1, the J gene TRBJ1-2; perhaps TRBD1 as D (6 bases). Germline V gene lookup returns CDR1 WNHNN and CDR2 SYGVQD (reference sequence). The V gene lost 6 bases and the J gene lost 3 bases, with 11 bases spanning the gap. This CDR3 contains 13 residues. CDR3 sequence: CASSGQRHYGYTF. CDR3 DNA: TGCGCCAGCAGCGGACAGCGACACTATGGCTACACCTTC.

The chain links TRBV4-1 to TRBJ1-1; the D gene is possibly TRBD1 (6 bases). The V gene lost 0 bases and the J gene lost 1 base, with 9 bases spanning the gap. The CDR3 sequence is 15 residues long. In germline, CDR1 is MGHRA, CDR2 YSYEKL. The CDR3, as DNA: TGCGCCAGCAGCCAAGAAGGCAGGGGGAACACTGAAGCTTTCTTT. It encodes CASSQEGRGNTEAFF.

This CDR3 reads CASSLGPTYEQYF. CDR3 nucleotide sequence: TGTGCCAGCAGCTTAGGCCCTACGTACGAGCAGTACTTC. J is TRBJ2-7 and V is TRBV11-2; unclear D gene. CDR3 size: 13 residues. V shed 1 base and J shed 4 bases, with 8 bases lying between them. CDR1 and CDR2 from the germline V gene are SGHAT and FQNNGV.

The chain joins TRBV19 to TRBJ1-2, with unresolved D. This CDR3 spans 15 amino acids. Per the germline V gene, CDR1 is LNHDA and CDR2 is SQIVND (reference sequence). V gave up 4 bases and J gave up 2 bases, with 14 bases separating them. CDR3: CASSTNGEWNYGYTF. The CDR3 bases are TGTGCCAGTAGTACCAATGGGGAGTGGAACTATGGCTACACCTTC.

This clone was recorded a few times. The chain combines TRBV2 with TRBJ2-3; 10 bases fit TRBD2. From germline, CDR1 is SNHLY and CDR2 FYNNEI. The CDR3 extends over 15 amino acids. The junction had 4 bases not matched to a gene; V was cut back by 5 bases and J by 2 bases. The CDR3: CASSQLAGTTDTQYF. Here the CDR3 DNA reads TGTGCCAGCAGTCAACTAGCGGGGACCACAGATACGCAGTATTTT. Using reference TRBV2 and TRBJ2-3 for the parts outside the CDR3, the full variable domain is EPEVTQTPSHQVTQMGQEVILRCVPISNHLYFYWYRQILGQKVEFLVSFYNNEISEKSEIFDDQFSVERPDGSNFTLKIRSTKLEDSAMYFCASSQLAGTTDTQYFGPGTRLTVL.

V gene TRBV27 combines with J gene TRBJ1-2, with D possibly matching TRBD1 (6 bases). CDR3 size: 13 residues. CDR1 MNHEY and CDR2 SMNVEV come from the germline V gene (reference sequence). Trimming removed 4 bases from V and 5 bases from J, with 11 bases in between. CDR3 coding DNA: TGTGCCAGCAGTTCGGGGGCGGGGTATGGCTACACCTTC. Translating it yields CASSSGAGYGYTF.

This clone was seen only once. The CDR3 nucleotides read TGTGCCATCAGTGACGTAGCGGGAGGGAAAGAGACCCAGTACTTC. Translated: CAISDVAGGKETQYF. The V and J genes are TRBV10-3 and TRBJ2-5; TRBD2 matches 11 bases. This CDR3 contains 15 residues. From germline, CDR1 is ENHRY and CDR2 SYGVKD. The J segment lost 3 bases and the V segment lost 3 bases, leaving 3 bases of the junction unmatched.

V gene TRBV7-2 combines with J gene TRBJ1-2, with D possibly TRBD1 on 5 matching bases. Germline-derived CDR1 and CDR2 are SGHTA and FQGNSA. V shed 2 bases and J shed 4 bases, with 14 bases lying between them. The length of the CDR3 is 15 residues. CDR3 DNA: TGTGCCAGCAGCTTAAGCGGGGGGGTTGGCTATGGCTACACCTTC. Protein sequence: CASSLSGGVGYGYTF.

This clone was detected once. The J gene is TRBJ2-7, the V gene TRBV5-1; D gene ambiguous. Germline CDR1 reads SGHRS; CDR2 reads YFSETQ. V was shortened by 0 bases and J by 2 bases, with 6 bases between the two germline ends. The CDR3 is 13 amino acids. The CDR3 DNA reads TGCGCCAGCAGCTTGGGATCTGCCTACGAGCAGTACGTC. Its protein product is CASSLGSAYEQYV.

This chain uses TRBV27 with TRBJ1-5; no clear D. V was cut by 3 bases and J by 0 bases, with 12 bases left in between. CDR3 length: 16 residues. Germline values: CDR1 MNHEY, CDR2 SMNVEV (reference sequence). The DNA of the CDR3 is TGTGCCAGCAGTTTGACGGGGTATGTTAGCAATCAGCCCCAGCATTTT. Protein: CASSLTGYVSNQPQHF.

This clone was seen a handful of times. The chain employs TRBV11-2 and TRBJ1-2; D ambiguous. Trimming removed 5 bases from V and 6 bases from J, with 19 bases in between. CDR1 and CDR2 from the germline V gene are SGHAT and FQNNGV. The length of the CDR3 is 15 residues. This chain's CDR3 is CASSIIRRSTDGYTF. The CDR3 DNA reads TGTGCCAGCAGCATCATTCGGCGGAGTACGGATGGCTACACCTTC.

This chain connects TRBV19 to TRBJ1-1; perhaps TRBD1 as D (5 bases). This CDR3 comprises 13 residues. V was cut by 3 bases and J by 11 bases, with 16 bases left in between. Germline V CDR1 and CDR2: LNHDA, SQIVND (reference sequence). This CDR3 is CASSILGEGDAFF. The CDR3 DNA is TGTGCCAGTAGTATCCTCGGGGAAGGGGACGCTTTCTTT. Variable domain in full (rest from reference TRBV19 and TRBJ1-1): DGGITQSPKYLFRKEGQNVTLSCEQNLNHDAMYWYRQDPGQGLRLIYYSQIVNDFQKGDIAEGYSVSREKKESFPLTVTSAQKNPTAFYLCASSILGEGDAFFGQGTRLTVV.

This chain links TRBV30 with TRBJ2-1; TRBD1 is a possible D gene (5 bases). The CDR3 has 15 amino acids. V lost 3 bases and J 9 bases, leaving 21 bases between the germline ends. Germline V gene sequence: CDR1 GTSNPN, CDR2 SVGIG (reference sequence). The CDR3 spells CAWRTPKGVRGEQFF. In DNA form, the CDR3 reads TGTGCCTGGAGGACGCCCAAGGGCGTTAGGGGTGAGCAGTTCTTC.

The V call is TRBV7-3, the J call TRBJ2-3, with 7 bases identical to TRBD2. The CDR3 is 18 amino acids. In germline, CDR1 is SGHTA, CDR2 FQGTGA. V lost 5 bases, J lost 0 bases, and 14 bases stayed unmatched. CDR3 sequence reads: CASSPKGRGAASTDTQYF. In nucleotides, the CDR3 is TGTGCCAGCAGCCCGAAGGGGAGGGGAGCAGCTAGCACAGATACGCAGTATTTT.

The chain joins TRBV11-3 to TRBJ2-2, with 8 bases aligning to TRBD1. With 5 bases clipped from V and 6 bases from J, the junction kept 8 bases outside the gene matches. There are 15 residues in the CDR3. In germline, CDR1 is SGHNT, CDR2 YENEEA. CDR3 sequence: CASSPGQGRAGELFF. DNA for the CDR3: TGTGCCAGCAGCCCCGGACAGGGAAGGGCCGGGGAGCTGTTTTTT.

The chain couples TRBV10-3 to TRBJ1-1; D gene uncertain. The CDR3 extends over 15 amino acids. Trimming removed 2 bases at V and 0 bases at J, with 10 bases between. Germline V gene sequence: CDR1 ENHRY, CDR2 SYGVKD. The CDR3 here is CAISEGTLMNTEAFF. In DNA form, the CDR3 reads TGTGCCATCAGTGAGGGTACCCTCATGAACACTGAAGCTTTCTTT.

The chain links TRBV10-3 to TRBJ2-2; D unresolved. Germline V gives CDR1 ENHRY, CDR2 SYGVKD. This CDR3 has 14 residues. The germline V and J ends were trimmed by 7 bases and 5 bases, with 14 bases remaining between them. The CDR3 nucleotides are TGTGCCATCAATCCAGGCAGCACTACCGGGGAGCTGTTTTTT. It translates to CAINPGSTTGELFF.

The chain combines TRBV7-2 with TRBJ2-1, with 8 nucleotides matching TRBD2. The CDR3 has 15 amino acids. Trimming took 0 bases from V and 8 from J; bases not matched to a gene: 6. Per the germline V gene, CDR1 is SGHTA and CDR2 is FQGNSA. The CDR3 DNA is TGTGCCAGCAGCTTAGCGGGGACTAGTTATGATGAGCAGTTCTTC. As protein: CASSLAGTSYDEQFF. Complete variable domain (other parts from reference TRBV7-2 and TRBJ2-1): GAGVSQSPSNKVTEKGKDVELRCDPISGHTALYWYRQSLGQGLEFLIYFQGNSAPDKSGLPSDRFSAERTGGSVSTLTIQRTQQEDSAVYLCASSLAGTSYDEQFFGPGTRLTVL.

This clone was seen more than once but under ten times. The gene calls are TRBV5-4 and TRBJ2-5; 8 bases line up with TRBD1. Germline CDR1 is SGHNT and CDR2 is YYREEE (reference sequence). The CDR3 runs 17 residues. V lost 4 bases and J lost 3; bases outside the gene matches: 14. DNA of the CDR3: TGTGCCAGCAGCCAGGACAGGGCATACCTCAGGGAAGAGACCCAGTACTTC. Protein product: CASSQDRAYLREETQYF.

The V call is TRBV15, the J call TRBJ1-5; 11 nucleotides match TRBD1. CDR3 length equals 15 residues. J lost 4 bases, V lost 5 bases, and 4 bases had no gene match. Looked up from germline, CDR1 is LNHNV and CDR2 is YYDKDF (reference sequence). The CDR3 DNA reads as TGTGCCACCAGCGCGGACAGGGGGCAAAATCAGCCCCAGCATTTT. As protein: CATSADRGQNQPQHF.

The rearrangement uses TRBV6-1 and TRBJ2-5; D might be TRBD2 (5 bases). V lost 1 base to trimming and J lost 2 bases, with 11 bases between them. Germline CDR1 MNHNS, CDR2 SASEGT. The CDR3 is made up of 15 amino acids. The chain's CDR3 is CASSEDGEPQETQYF. The CDR3, as DNA: TGTGCCAGCAGTGAAGACGGGGAGCCTCAAGAGACCCAGTACTTC.

The rearrangement uses TRBV20-1 and TRBJ1-2, with D hard to call. Germline V gene data show CDR1 as DFQATT and CDR2 as SNEGSKA (reference sequence). This CDR3 has 11 residues. Trimming left V 3 bases short and J 8 bases short, with 10 bases between. The CDR3 region has the DNA TGCAGTGCTAGGATGTACCCCGGCTACACCTTC. As protein: CSARMYPGYTF.

The CDR3 nucleotides read TGTGCCACCACCTCGGGGGGTAGCTCCTACAATGAGCAGTTCTTC. Encoded protein: CATTSGGSSYNEQFF. This chain links TRBV4-2 with TRBJ2-1; 7 bases fit TRBD2. V was clipped by 10 bases and J by 0 bases; unmatched bases: 9. Looked up from germline, CDR1 is LGHNA and CDR2 is YNFKEQ. The CDR3 runs to 15 residues.

The genes are TRBV11-3 and TRBJ2-6; 8 bases align to TRBD2. J gave up 2 bases and V 4 bases, and 13 bases lay outside the gene matches. This CDR3 has 19 residues. Per germline, CDR1 SGHNT and CDR2 YENEEA. CDR3 DNA: TGTGCCAGCAGCTCACGGGGGGGCCTCACCTCAGCTGGGGCCAACGTCCTGACTTTC. This sequence encodes CASSSRGGLTSAGANVLTF. The full variable domain, with the rest looked up from reference TRBV11-3 and TRBJ2-6, is EAGVVQSPRYKIIEKKQPVAFWCNPISGHNTLYWYLQNLGQGPELLIRYENEEAVDDSQLPKDRFSAERLKGVDSTLKIQPAELGDSAVYLCASSSRGGLTSAGANVLTFGAGSRLTVL.

CDR3 sequence reads: CASIDPGLVPLSSYNEQFF. CDR3 in DNA: TGTGCCAGTATCGATCCGGGACTAGTTCCCTTGAGCTCCTACAATGAGCAGTTCTTC. The genes are TRBV19 and TRBJ2-1; TRBD2 matches 8 bases. Losses at the gene ends were 7 bases for V and 0 bases for J; bases not matched to a gene: 17. The CDR3 length is 19 residues. Germline V CDR1 and CDR2: LNHDA, SQIVND (reference sequence).

This rearrangement joins TRBV19 to TRBJ2-5, with D perhaps TRBD2 (5 bases). Trimming left V 3 bases short and J 7 bases short, with 18 bases between. Germline V gene data show CDR1 as LNHDA and CDR2 as SQIVND (reference sequence). The CDR3 length is 15 residues. The CDR3 is CASSISPGSAGTQYF. CDR3 DNA sequence: TGTGCCAGTAGTATCTCCCCCGGTAGCGCGGGGACCCAGTACTTC.